These 10 T cell receptor beta chains were sequenced from one sample in a study of T-cell reconstitution after alpha-beta-depleted transplantation in children. Preparing the TCRbeta library involved the use of unique molecular identifiers. TCRdb independently ran MiXCR on the PCR reads; one entry per CDR3 protein. The sample records about 980,000 distinct CDR3 sequences, about 29% being singletons. Source: PBMCs, mostly from graft donor cells, taken 360 days after TCRalphabeta/CD19-depleted stem cell transplant. These receptors came from a boy under three years old who had a stem cell transplant for SCID, so the T cells may come from the graft donor.

The chain links TRBV6-1 to TRBJ1-5, with D tentatively TRBD1 (6 bases). The V end lost 6 bases, the J end lost 4 bases, and 22 bases lay between the germline ends. Germline V CDR1 and CDR2: MNHNS, SASEGT. The CDR3 has 17 residues. The CDR3 spells CASSEPPPTGRNQPQHF. Written as DNA, the CDR3 is TGTGCCAGCAGCGAACCTCCCCCGACAGGACGAAATCAGCCCCAGCATTTT.

This chain joins TRBV12-3 or TRBV12-4 and TRBJ2-4; 13 nucleotides line up with TRBD2. There are 14 residues in the CDR3. V lost 7 bases to trimming and J lost 8 bases; unmatched junction nucleotides: 5. This CDR3 is CASTELAGGYIQYF. Written as DNA, the CDR3 is TGTGCCAGCACCGAACTAGCGGGGGGGTACATTCAGTACTTC.

This clonotype was counted many times. The chain links TRBV7-2 to TRBJ2-3, with D perhaps assigned TRBD1 or TRBD2 (7 bases each). Germline V gives CDR1 SGHTA, CDR2 FQGNSA. The V end was cut by 3 bases, the J end by 3 bases, with 13 bases between. The CDR3 is made up of 15 amino acids. The CDR3 bases are TGTGCCAGCAGCTTGCAGGGGGGGGGAACAGATACGCAGTATTTT. Translating it yields CASSLQGGGTDTQYF.

This chain uses TRBV11-2 with TRBJ2-1; D is uncertain. Trimming removed 0 bases from V and 0 bases from J, with 24 bases in between. This CDR3 spans 21 amino acids. The germline V gene has CDR1 SGHAT and CDR2 FQNNGV. In nucleotides, the CDR3 is TGTGCCAGCAGCTTAGAGAGAGACCGCAGACTTATACACAGCTCCTACAATGAGCAGTTCTTC. It encodes CASSLERDRRLIHSSYNEQFF.

This clonotype was seen only once. This chain links TRBV6-1 with TRBJ2-5, with 8 bases that match TRBD1. Germline V gene data show CDR1 as MNHNS and CDR2 as SASEGT. The V segment lost 6 bases and the J segment 5 bases; nucleotides outside the gene matches: 11. The CDR3 covers 15 residues. The CDR3 nucleotides are TGTGCCAGCAGCCGGGGACAGGTCGGATGGGAGACCCAGTACTTC. Its protein product is CASSRGQVGWETQYF.

This clonotype was observed a handful of times. The chain links TRBV7-9 to TRBJ1-1; D ambiguous. The CDR3 runs 16 residues. CDR1 is SEHNR, CDR2 FQNEAQ, per germline (reference sequence). The V end was cut by 4 bases, the J end by 4 bases, with 19 bases between. The CDR3 bases are TGTGCCAGCAGCTCACTTTACAGCTTTTCCAGCACTGAAGCTTTCTTT. This gives the protein CASSSLYSFSSTEAFF.

The genes are TRBV28 and TRBJ1-5, with D possibly being TRBD1 (5 bases). There are 15 residues in the CDR3. Deletions cut 2 bases from V and 0 bases from J, with 8 bases between. Germline lookup yields CDR1 MDHEN and CDR2 SYDVKM. The CDR3 protein is CASSLTGVSNQPQHF. CDR3 coding DNA: TGTGCCAGCAGTTTAACAGGAGTTAGCAATCAGCCCCAGCATTTT.

The chain employs TRBV2 and TRBJ2-3, with TRBD2 as a possible D gene (6 bases). The CDR3 is 16 amino acids. Trimming stripped 7 bases from V and 0 bases from J, with 17 bases between. The germline V gene encodes CDR1 SNHLY and CDR2 FYNNEI. This CDR3 is CASILGRGLSTDTQYF. The CDR3 bases are TGTGCCAGCATTCTCGGAAGGGGACTTAGCACAGATACGCAGTATTTT.

This chain links TRBV15 with TRBJ2-3; 7 nucleotides align to TRBD2. J was trimmed by 1 base and V by 1 base; bases with no gene match: 5. Germline V lookup: CDR1 LNHNV, CDR2 YYDKDF (reference sequence). The CDR3 is made up of 16 amino acids. CDR3 in DNA: TGTGCCACCAGCAGAGGGGGGGGGAGAGGCACAGATACGCAGTATTTT. It codes for CATSRGGGRGTDTQYF. The full variable domain, its missing parts supplied by reference TRBV15 and TRBJ2-3, is DAMVIQNPRYQVTQFGKPVTLSCSQTLNHNVMYWYQQKSSQAPKLLFHYYDKDFNNEADTPDNFQSRRPNTSFCFLDIRSPGLGDTAMYLCATSRGGGRGTDTQYFGPGTRLTVL.

This rearrangement joins TRBV18 to TRBJ2-1; the match to TRBD1 covers 12 bases. This CDR3 spans 16 amino acids. CDR1 is KGHSH, CDR2 LQKENI, per germline. The trim removed 3 bases at V and 7 bases at J, leaving 7 bases unmatched. In nucleotides, the CDR3 is TGTGCCAGCTCACCCAGGGGACAGGGGGCATGGAATGAGCAGTTCTTC. Encoded protein: CASSPRGQGAWNEQFF.